The 2 T cell receptor beta chains given below trace back to one sample, sequenced in a study of OX40 agonist ivuxolimab in advanced cancers. Profiled with immunoSEQ multiplex PCR; TCRdb holds only in-frame clones, not every one. The data hold about 20,000 clones, with around three quarters observed a single time. The material sequenced was CD4+ or CD8+ T cells sorted from blood, taken in a trial of the OX40 agonist ivuxolimab. These receptors were collected from an adult with an advanced solid tumor such as melanoma, head and neck, liver or kidney cancer.

This clone was detected only a few times. V and J are TRBV10-3 and TRBJ2-7; perhaps TRBD1 as D (6 bases). The CDR3 consists of 15 residues. V lost 6 bases and J 0 bases, leaving 15 bases between the germline ends. From germline, CDR1 is ENHRY and CDR2 SYGVKD. The CDR3 bases are TGTGCCATCAGGGAGAGACAGGACAGCTCCTACGAGCAGTACTTC. Translating it yields CAIRERQDSSYEQYF.

This clone was observed a few times. The V gene is TRBV7-3, the J gene TRBJ2-3, with 11 nucleotides matching TRBD1. J was trimmed by 5 bases and V by 5 bases; bases with no gene match: 9. Germline V gene lookup returns CDR1 SGHTA and CDR2 FQGTGA. This CDR3 spans 16 amino acids. This CDR3 is CASSPSRTGGQDTQYF. As DNA, the CDR3 is TGTGCCAGCAGCCCGTCCCGGACAGGGGGCCAAGATACGCAGTATTTT.